These T cell receptor beta chains were read from a single sample in a study of blood T cell repertoires in COVID-19. Libraries were prepared by immunoSEQ multiplex PCR; TCRdb keeps only in-frame clonotypes and omits some of them. Of around 63,000 clones in the sample, less than 85% were seen once. Sequenced: peripheral blood. These receptors all stem from a woman aged 45-59 years with active or convalescent COVID-19. The CDR3 runs from the conserved cysteine through the conserved F or W. Each record gives: CDR3 protein, CDR3 DNA, V gene, D gene, clone size, J gene. D genes are given only for firm matches. Only some rows state a clone size, as once, few, many or a class for expanded clones.

cdr3_aa: CSVGQGNYGYTF
cdr3_nt: TGCAGCGTTGGGCAGGGGAACTATGGCTACACCTTC
v_call: TRBV29-1
d_call: -
clone_size: -
j_call: TRBJ1-2

cdr3_aa: CASSAQLAGGGDTQYF
cdr3_nt: TGTGCCAGCAGCGCGCAACTAGCGGGGGGCGGCGATACGCAGTATTTT
v_call: TRBV11-2
d_call: TRBD2
clone_size: -
j_call: TRBJ2-3

cdr3_aa: CASSLGLAGGSYEQYF
cdr3_nt: TGTGCCAGCAGCTTAGGACTAGCGGGAGGTTCCTACGAGCAGTACTTC
v_call: TRBV7-9
d_call: TRBD2
clone_size: -
j_call: TRBJ2-7

cdr3_aa: CASRLGEIGDSEISNQPQHF
cdr3_nt: TGTGCCAGCAGACTAGGCGAAATTGGGGACAGCGAAATTAGCAATCAGCCCCAGCATTTT
v_call: TRBV9
d_call: TRBD1
clone_size: -
j_call: TRBJ1-5

cdr3_aa: CASGGGGQSLYEQYF
cdr3_nt: TGTGCCAGCGGGGGGGGCGGACAGTCCCTCTACGAGCAGTACTTC
v_call: TRBV2
d_call: -
clone_size: few
j_call: TRBJ2-7

cdr3_aa: CAWSVRAGRPSPLHF
cdr3_nt: TGTGCCTGGAGTGTAAGGGCAGGGAGGCCTTCACCCCTCCACTTT
v_call: TRBV30
d_call: -
clone_size: -
j_call: TRBJ1-6

cdr3_aa: CASLTGANTEAFF
cdr3_nt: TGTGCCAGCTTAACAGGGGCGAACACTGAAGCTTTCTTT
v_call: TRBV28
d_call: TRBD1
clone_size: few
j_call: TRBJ1-1

cdr3_aa: CASSTGTGGDFYGYTF
cdr3_nt: TGCGCCAGCAGCACAGGGACAGGGGGCGATTTTTATGGCTACACCTTC
v_call: TRBV5-1
d_call: TRBD1
clone_size: -
j_call: TRBJ1-2

cdr3_aa: CASSPHGQGNEKLFF
cdr3_nt: TGTGCCAGCAGCCCTCATGGACAGGGGAATGAAAAACTGTTTTTT
v_call: TRBV6-2/TRBV6-3
d_call: TRBD1
clone_size: -
j_call: TRBJ1-4

cdr3_aa: CASSLEAGRFSTDTQYF
cdr3_nt: TGTGCCAGCAGCTTAGAAGCGGGAAGATTTAGCACAGATACGCAGTATTTT
v_call: TRBV11-2
d_call: TRBD2
clone_size: -
j_call: TRBJ2-3

cdr3_aa: CASRDRGDGYTF
cdr3_nt: TGTGCCAGCCGTGACAGGGGGGATGGCTACACCTTC
v_call: TRBV19
d_call: TRBD1
clone_size: -
j_call: TRBJ1-2

cdr3_aa: CASSQEMGGFQYF
cdr3_nt: TGTGCCAGCAGCCAAGAGATGGGAGGGTTTCAGTATTTT
v_call: TRBV3-1/TRBV3-2
d_call: TRBD2
clone_size: -
j_call: TRBJ2-3

cdr3_aa: CASSQGGLAANEQFF
cdr3_nt: TGTGCCAGCAGCCAAGGGGGCTTAGCGGCCAATGAGCAGTTCTTC
v_call: TRBV28
d_call: -
clone_size: -
j_call: TRBJ2-1

cdr3_aa: CASSLASGEQYF
cdr3_nt: TGTGCCAGCAGCTTAGCTTCAGGAGAGCAGTACTTC
v_call: TRBV7-8
d_call: -
clone_size: -
j_call: TRBJ2-7

cdr3_aa: CASSPDSPTDTQYF
cdr3_nt: TGTGCCAGCTCACCTGACAGCCCCACAGATACGCAGTATTTT
v_call: TRBV18
d_call: -
clone_size: -
j_call: TRBJ2-3

cdr3_aa: CASSVTGTTDTQYF
cdr3_nt: TGTGCCAGCAGCGTAACCGGGACTACAGATACGCAGTATTTT
v_call: TRBV7-2
d_call: -
clone_size: few
j_call: TRBJ2-3

cdr3_aa: CASSDWDYGWETQYF
cdr3_nt: TGTGCCAGCAGCGACTGGGACTATGGCTGGGAGACCCAGTACTTC
v_call: TRBV7-2
d_call: TRBD2
clone_size: once
j_call: TRBJ2-5

cdr3_aa: CAISDNDEEYGYF
cdr3_nt: TGTGCCATCAGTGATAATGATGAGGAGTATGGGTACTTC
v_call: TRBV10-3
d_call: -
clone_size: -
j_call: TRBJ2-4

cdr3_aa: CASSPRHSSDGANVLTF
cdr3_nt: TGTGCCAGCAGCCCACGCCACTCGAGCGACGGGGCCAACGTCCTGACTTTC
v_call: TRBV4-2
d_call: -
clone_size: few
j_call: TRBJ2-6

cdr3_aa: CASSLNSEATGELFF
cdr3_nt: TGTGCCAGCAGCTTAAACTCCGAGGCCACCGGGGAGCTGTTTTTT
v_call: TRBV7-6
d_call: -
clone_size: -
j_call: TRBJ2-2

cdr3_aa: CASSPGLGISKKPEAFF
cdr3_nt: TGTGCCAGCAGCCCAGGACTAGGCATTAGTAAAAAACCCGAAGCTTTCTTT
v_call: TRBV7-2
d_call: -
clone_size: -
j_call: TRBJ1-1

cdr3_aa: CASSLATDTQYF
cdr3_nt: TGTGCCAGCAGCTTGGCCACAGATACGCAGTATTTT
v_call: TRBV11-3
d_call: -
clone_size: -
j_call: TRBJ2-3

cdr3_aa: CASSSGTGGEKLFF
cdr3_nt: TGTGCCAGCAGCTCCGGGACAGGGGGTGAAAAACTGTTTTTT
v_call: TRBV7-9
d_call: TRBD1
clone_size: -
j_call: TRBJ1-4

cdr3_aa: CASSDSNYGYTF
cdr3_nt: TGTGCCAGCAGTGACAGCAACTATGGCTACACCTTC
v_call: TRBV12-3/TRBV12-4
d_call: -
clone_size: -
j_call: TRBJ1-2

cdr3_aa: CSVAGQGQEQYNSPLHF
cdr3_nt: TGCAGCGTTGCCGGACAGGGGCAAGAGCAATATAATTCACCCCTCCACTTT
v_call: TRBV29-1
d_call: TRBD1
clone_size: -
j_call: TRBJ1-6

cdr3_aa: CSVQVSYNSPLHF
cdr3_nt: TGCAGCGTTCAGGTCTCCTATAATTCACCCCTCCACTTT
v_call: TRBV29-1
d_call: -
clone_size: -
j_call: TRBJ1-6

cdr3_aa: CAWREQYRGRGNTIYF
cdr3_nt: TGTGCCTGGAGGGAACAGTACAGGGGCCGAGGAAACACCATATATTTT
v_call: TRBV30
d_call: TRBD1
clone_size: -
j_call: TRBJ1-3

cdr3_aa: CASSHRGRETQYF
cdr3_nt: TGTGCCAGCAGCCACAGGGGGAGAGAGACCCAGTACTTC
v_call: TRBV3-1/TRBV3-2
d_call: TRBD1
clone_size: -
j_call: TRBJ2-5

cdr3_aa: CASSLRAGGPGTQYF
cdr3_nt: TGTGCCAGCAGTTTACGCGCGGGAGGGCCGGGGACCCAGTACTTC
v_call: TRBV27
d_call: TRBD2
clone_size: -
j_call: TRBJ2-5

cdr3_aa: CASSQNRGLEKLFF
cdr3_nt: TGTGCCAGCAGCCAGAACAGGGGTTTGGAAAAACTGTTTTTT
v_call: TRBV14
d_call: TRBD1
clone_size: -
j_call: TRBJ1-4

cdr3_aa: CASSLGLSGANVLTF
cdr3_nt: TGTGCCAGCAGCCTTGGCCTCTCTGGGGCCAACGTCCTGACTTTC
v_call: TRBV2
d_call: -
clone_size: once
j_call: TRBJ2-6

cdr3_aa: CASGWSREVDSNQPQHF
cdr3_nt: TGTGCTAGTGGTTGGAGCAGGGAGGTGGATAGCAATCAGCCCCAGCATTTT
v_call: TRBV12-5
d_call: -
clone_size: -
j_call: TRBJ1-5

cdr3_aa: CASSPWARRAGELFF
cdr3_nt: TGTGCCAGTAGTCCGTGGGCCCGGAGGGCCGGGGAGCTGTTTTTT
v_call: TRBV19
d_call: -
clone_size: -
j_call: TRBJ2-2

cdr3_aa: CASSLDGAGIFVKRDTQYF
cdr3_nt: TGTGCCAGCAGCTTAGACGGGGCGGGGATCTTCGTGAAGAGAGATACGCAGTATTTT
v_call: TRBV11-2
d_call: -
clone_size: few
j_call: TRBJ2-3

cdr3_aa: CATSRSAGTGLWNEQFF
cdr3_nt: TGTGCCACCAGCAGATCAGCCGGGACAGGGTTATGGAATGAGCAGTTCTTC
v_call: TRBV15
d_call: TRBD1
clone_size: -
j_call: TRBJ2-1

cdr3_aa: CASTLDRTSGEQYF
cdr3_nt: TGCGCCAGCACCCTAGACAGGACCTCGGGCGAGCAGTACTTC
v_call: TRBV5-1
d_call: -
clone_size: -
j_call: TRBJ2-7

cdr3_aa: CASSRRQGGTEAFF
cdr3_nt: TGTGCCAGCAGCCGCAGACAGGGCGGCACTGAAGCTTTCTTT
v_call: TRBV7-9
d_call: TRBD1
clone_size: few
j_call: TRBJ1-1

cdr3_aa: CASATGRRADEQYF
cdr3_nt: TGCGCCAGCGCTACCGGACGGAGGGCGGACGAGCAGTACTTC
v_call: TRBV4-1
d_call: -
clone_size: medium-sized
j_call: TRBJ2-7

cdr3_aa: CASSLNQGRTEAFF
cdr3_nt: TGTGCCAGCAGCTTAAACCAGGGGCGCACTGAAGCTTTCTTT
v_call: TRBV7-9
d_call: -
clone_size: -
j_call: TRBJ1-1

cdr3_aa: CACSRTGRYYGYTF
cdr3_nt: TGTGCCTGTTCCCGGACAGGGCGGTACTATGGCTACACCTTC
v_call: TRBV30
d_call: TRBD1
clone_size: -
j_call: TRBJ1-2

cdr3_aa: CASSPTGGIDTIYF
cdr3_nt: TGCGCCAGCAGCCCGACAGGGGGCATAGACACCATATATTTT
v_call: TRBV4-1
d_call: TRBD1
clone_size: -
j_call: TRBJ1-3

cdr3_aa: CASSIRAGGETQYF
cdr3_nt: TGTGCCAGTAGTATAAGGGCCGGGGGAGAGACCCAGTACTTC
v_call: TRBV19
d_call: -
clone_size: -
j_call: TRBJ2-5

cdr3_aa: CASSQVGAGNTGELFF
cdr3_nt: TGCGCCAGCAGCCAAGTAGGAGCGGGAAACACCGGGGAGCTGTTTTTT
v_call: TRBV4-1
d_call: TRBD2
clone_size: -
j_call: TRBJ2-2

cdr3_aa: CASSWGGDTYNEQFF
cdr3_nt: TGTGCCAGCAGTTGGGGGGGGGACACCTACAATGAGCAGTTCTTC
v_call: TRBV28
d_call: -
clone_size: -
j_call: TRBJ2-1

cdr3_aa: CASSQQGTGELFF
cdr3_nt: TGTGCCAGCTCGCAACAGGGAACCGGGGAGCTGTTTTTT
v_call: TRBV18
d_call: -
clone_size: -
j_call: TRBJ2-2

cdr3_aa: CASSGQGGTDTQYF
cdr3_nt: TGCGCCAGCAGCGGCCAGGGGGGCACAGATACGCAGTATTTT
v_call: TRBV5-1
d_call: TRBD1
clone_size: -
j_call: TRBJ2-3